The 22 T cell receptor beta chains presented below share a single source sample, sequenced in a study of OX40 agonist ivuxolimab in advanced cancers. Measured with immunoSEQ multiplex PCR; TCRdb has only the in-frame clones, and not every one. The table lists fewer than 55,000 clones, about nine tenths of them singletons. Source: CD4+ or CD8+ T cells sorted from blood, taken in a trial of the OX40 agonist ivuxolimab. These TCRs come from an adult with an advanced solid tumor such as melanoma, head and neck, liver or kidney cancer.

V and J are TRBV20-1 and TRBJ2-1; D tentatively reads TRBD1 or TRBD2 (5 bases each). Trimming took 6 bases from V and 9 from J, leaving 12 bases between them. CDR3 length: 11 residues. The V gene's germline CDR1 is DFQATT and CDR2 SNEGSKA (reference sequence). For the CDR3, the DNA is TGCAGTGCACCTGGGACCGGTGAGCAGTTCTTC. Amino acid sequence: CSAPGTGEQFF.

This chain joins TRBV19 and TRBJ2-2; tentatively, D is TRBD1 or TRBD2 (5 bases each). The CDR3 sequence is 14 residues long. The ends were cut back, 4 bases at V and 4 bases at J, with 10 bases in the middle. Germline V lookup: CDR1 LNHDA, CDR2 SQIVND (reference sequence). CDR3 amino acids: CASSKPGRTGELFF. Written as DNA, the CDR3 is TGTGCCAGTAGTAAACCGGGACGCACCGGGGAGCTGTTTTTT.

J is TRBJ2-3 and V is TRBV5-1; D is possibly TRBD1 or TRBD2 (5 bases each). Between the trimmed V and J ends, which lost 0 bases and 4 bases, there was a span of 9 bases. This CDR3 comprises 14 residues. Germline values: CDR1 SGHRS, CDR2 YFSETQ. In DNA form, the CDR3 reads TGCGCCAGCAGCTTGGGGGGGAGAGCAGATACGCAGTATTTT. It encodes CASSLGGRADTQYF.

V gene TRBV14 combines with J gene TRBJ2-3; D might be TRBD2 (6 bases). The CDR3 spans 15 residues. Trimming took off 0 bases at V and 6 bases at J, with 13 bases between the two ends. In germline, CDR1 is SGHDN, CDR2 FVKESK. Here the CDR3 DNA reads TGTGCCAGCAGCCAAGAGATGGGGGGAGATGATACGCAGTATTTT. This encodes CASSQEMGGDDTQYF. The complete variable domain, with remaining parts taken from reference TRBV14 and TRBJ2-3, reads EAGVTQFPSHSVIEKGQTVTLRCDPISGHDNLYWYRRVMGKEIKFLLHFVKESKQDESGMPNNRFLAERTGGTYSTLKVQPAELEDSGVYFCASSQEMGGDDTQYFGPGTRLTVL.

This chain links TRBV6-6 with TRBJ1-2; D ambiguous. Trimming removed 2 bases at V and 3 bases at J, with 13 bases between. Per the germline V gene, CDR1 is MNHNY and CDR2 is SVGAGI (reference sequence). This CDR3 contains 15 residues. The CDR3 coding sequence is TGTGCCAGCAGTTACGATGTGCAGAAACACTATGGCTACACCTTC. Residues: CASSYDVQKHYGYTF.

J is TRBJ1-5 and V is TRBV5-6; D possibly corresponds to TRBD1 (5 bases). This CDR3 has 14 residues. V was trimmed by 1 base and J by 1 base, leaving 6 bases between them. Germline V CDR1 and CDR2: SGHDT, YYEEEE. The CDR3 DNA is TGTGCCAGCAGCTTGAGGGACAGCAATCAGCCCCAGCATTTT. Amino acid sequence: CASSLRDSNQPQHF.

The chain links TRBV6-1 to TRBJ2-7; maybe TRBD2 (5 bases). There are 14 residues in the CDR3. Trimming shortened V by 0 bases and J by 4 bases, and 10 bases separated the two germline ends. Germline values: CDR1 MNHNS, CDR2 SASEGT. The CDR3 nucleotides are TGTGCCAGCAGTGAAGCCCCTGGAGGTTACGAGCAGTACGTC. Its translation is CASSEAPGGYEQYV.

The V and J genes are TRBV7-9 and TRBJ2-7; no clear D gene. V lost 2 bases to trimming and J lost 5 bases, with 7 bases between them. CDR3 length: 12 amino acids. The germline V gene has CDR1 SEHNR and CDR2 FQNEAQ (reference sequence). CDR3: CASSLSFDEQYF. CDR3 in DNA: TGTGCCAGCAGCTTAAGTTTCGACGAGCAGTACTTC.

V gene TRBV18 combines with J gene TRBJ1-6; D gene uncertain. The ends were cut back, 8 bases at V and 6 bases at J, with 11 bases in the middle. The CDR3 has 13 amino acids. Looked up from germline, CDR1 is KGHSH and CDR2 is LQKENI. The CDR3 here is CASNPSRNSPLHF. The CDR3 DNA sequence: TGTGCCAGCAACCCTAGTCGTAATTCACCCCTCCACTTT.

The chain carries TRBV5-1 and TRBJ1-1, with D perhaps matching TRBD1 (5 bases). CDR3 size: 13 residues. CDR1 is SGHRS, CDR2 YFSETQ, per germline. Deletions cut 3 bases from V and 4 bases from J, with 10 bases between. Written as DNA, the CDR3 is TGCGCCAGCAGCTCTCTAAGGGGCACTGAAGCTTTCTTT. The encoded protein is CASSSLRGTEAFF.

In this sample, this clone turned up a few times. The chain recombines TRBV4-1 with TRBJ2-2, with 8 bases that match TRBD2. The CDR3 is 16 amino acids. Germline CDR1 reads MGHRA; CDR2 reads YSYEKL. The J segment lost 5 bases and the V segment lost 1 base, leaving 6 bases of the junction unmatched. The DNA of the CDR3 is TGCGCCAGCAGCCAAGTCCTGAAGCGGGGGACCGGGGAGCTGTTTTTT. Its translation is CASSQVLKRGTGELFF.

This chain connects TRBV6-6 to TRBJ2-6, with D perhaps TRBD1 or TRBD2 (5 bases each). CDR3 length: 15 amino acids. The V gene's germline CDR1 is MNHNY and CDR2 SVGAGI (reference sequence). V was trimmed by 8 bases and J by 3 bases, leaving 14 bases between them. CDR3 region: CASRGRAYGANVLTF. The CDR3 DNA is TGTGCCAGCCGGGGCAGGGCTTATGGGGCCAACGTCCTGACTTTC.

J is TRBJ1-5 and V is TRBV6-5, with D tentatively TRBD1 (5 bases). The CDR3 extends over 16 amino acids. Trimming left V 0 bases short and J 0 bases short, with 9 bases between. Germline V gives CDR1 MNHEY, CDR2 SVGAGI. The CDR3 nucleotides are TGTGCCAGCAGTTACTCGAAGGGGTTTAGCAATCAGCCCCAGCATTTT. Its translation: CASSYSKGFSNQPQHF.

The J gene is TRBJ1-2, the V gene TRBV6-1; possible D gene TRBD1, 5 bases. The CDR3 has 13 residues. The V gene lost 10 bases and the J gene lost 0 bases, with 12 bases spanning the gap. From germline, CDR1 is MNHNS and CDR2 SASEGT. The CDR3 nucleotides read TGTGCCACCCAGGGAGGGGCTAACTATGGCTACACCTTC. Its protein is CATQGGANYGYTF.

The V gene is TRBV9, the J gene TRBJ2-1, with D tentatively TRBD2 (7 bases). V gave up 0 bases and J gave up 10 bases, with 20 bases separating them. The CDR3 loop spans 16 amino acids. Per the germline V gene, CDR1 is SGDLS and CDR2 is YYNGEE. The CDR3 reads CASSVGGGASDREQFF. The CDR3 bases are TGTGCCAGCAGCGTAGGAGGGGGGGCATCCGACAGGGAGCAGTTCTTC.

The CDR3 DNA follows: TGTGCCAGCAGTTTAGTTGGACTAGCGGTGTACAATGAGCAGTTCTTC. Protein sequence: CASSLVGLAVYNEQFF. The J gene is TRBJ2-1, the V gene TRBV27; 10 nucleotides match TRBD2. J gave up 4 bases and V 2 bases, and 5 bases lay outside the gene matches. Germline V CDR1 and CDR2: MNHEY, SMNVEV (reference sequence). The CDR3 loop spans 16 amino acids.

CDR3 loop: CVRSLEVQGAGNEQFF. DNA of the CDR3: TGTGTCAGAAGCTTAGAGGTACAGGGGGCTGGCAATGAGCAGTTCTTC. The rearrangement links TRBV7-5 to TRBJ2-1; the table names TRBD1, a call not compared with the DNA. TRBV7-5 is a pseudogene segment. The CDR3 runs 16 residues.

V usage is TRBV11-3 and J usage is TRBJ1-1; 9 bases match TRBD1. Germline trimming cut 5 bases from V and 7 bases from J; bases unmatched to any gene: 5. In germline, CDR1 is SGHNT, CDR2 YENEEA. The CDR3 consists of 13 residues. The DNA for the CDR3 is TGTGCCAGCAGCCTACAGGGGGCGAGTGAAGCTTTCTTT. It is translated as CASSLQGASEAFF.

The chain joins TRBV28 to TRBJ1-3, with TRBD1 as a possible D gene (5 bases). This CDR3 region has 16 residues. The V gene's germline CDR1 is MDHEN and CDR2 SYDVKM. The V and J ends lost 9 bases and 0 bases respectively, with 18 bases between them. In DNA, the CDR3 is TGTGCCAGTAACTCCCATGCGGACATCTCTGGAAACACCATATATTTT. Translation: CASNSHADISGNTIYF.

V gene TRBV5-4 combines with J gene TRBJ2-1; no reliable D call. V gave up 0 bases and J gave up 5 bases, with 12 bases separating them. Germline loops: CDR1 SGHNT, CDR2 YYREEE (reference sequence). The CDR3 is 15 residues long. The CDR3 here is CASSLVWAGDNEQFF. Here the CDR3 DNA reads TGTGCCAGCAGCTTGGTGTGGGCCGGTGACAATGAGCAGTTCTTC. Filled out from reference TRBV5-4 and TRBJ2-1, the complete variable domain reads ETGVTQSPTHLIKTRGQQVTLRCSSQSGHNTVSWYQQALGQGPQFIFQYYREEENGRGNFPPRFSGLQFPNYSSELNVNALELDDSALYLCASSLVWAGDNEQFFGPGTRLTVL.

The V and J genes are TRBV27 and TRBJ2-3; 8 nucleotides line up with TRBD1. Looked up from germline, CDR1 is MNHEY and CDR2 is SMNVEV (reference sequence). The length of the CDR3 is 15 residues. With 4 bases clipped from V and 3 bases from J, the junction kept 6 bases outside the gene matches. This chain's CDR3 is CASSYRQGSTDTQYF. DNA for the CDR3: TGTGCCAGCAGTTATAGACAGGGGTCAACAGATACGCAGTATTTT.

A single count supports this clone. The V gene is TRBV21-1, the J gene TRBJ2-6; the table's D call, TRBD1, has no DNA check behind it. TRBV21-1 is flagged as a pseudogene. The CDR3 has 20 amino acids. CDR3 region: CASSMGQLNWARSGANVLTF. The CDR3 DNA reads TGTGCCAGCAGCATGGGACAGCTAAACTGGGCGAGGTCTGGGGCCAACGTCCTGACTTTC.